This TCR beta chain came from a study of shared clonotypes between healthy human individuals. In the study overall: The donor pool was made up of two women and a few men aged 18 to 49.

From germline, CDR1 is SGHTA and CDR2 FQGNSA. The CDR3 runs to 17 residues. V lost 3 bases, J lost 6 bases, and 13 bases stayed unmatched. Every one of the donors was a Caucasian adult that lived in Nashville, Tennessee. The unsorted samples had 80 million to 95 million PBMCs used for genomic DNA. The sequencing of unsorted PBMC DNA took place on ten immunoSEQ deep assay plates. The assay was immunoSEQ multiplex PCR, and TCRdb's table has in-frame clones only and misses some. The sample lists about 470,000 clones; more than 75% were seen once. Sequencing input: PBMCs. The chain couples TRBV7-2 to TRBJ2-2, with 7 bases matching TRBD1. This TCR came from a woman aged 40 to 50 in good health. Some clones in this sample may be carry-over from other donors' samples. The CDR3: CASSFRPGQPGAGELFF. CDR3 nucleotides: TGTGCCAGCAGCTTCCGCCCGGGACAGCCTGGGGCCGGGGAGCTGTTTTTT. The full variable domain, completed using reference TRBV7-2 and TRBJ2-2, is GAGVSQSPSNKVTEKGKDVELRCDPISGHTALYWYRQSLGQGLEFLIYFQGNSAPDKSGLPSDRFSAERTGGSVSTLTIQRTQQEDSAVYLCASSFRPGQPGAGELFFGEGSRLTVL.